Listed below are T cell receptor beta chains from one sample, sequenced in a study of control samples from healthy donors and cancer patients. TCRdb's copy holds only in-frame clones and misses some; the assay was immunoSEQ multiplex PCR. This table holds 110,000 to 150,000 clones, roughly 92% found once. Sequencing was done on a sample of blood. All receptors come from a man between 40 and 49 years old in good health. CDR3s include the opening cysteine and the closing phenylalanine or tryptophan. D genes are given only for firm matches. Clone sizes are given selectively: once, few, many, or a class where the clone is expanded.

TRBJ2-3 | - | TRBD2 | TRBV10-2 | TGCGCCAGCAGAGTAGCGGGGATCACAGATACGCAGTATTTT | CASRVAGITDTQYF
TRBJ2-2 | - | - | TRBV5-6 | TGTGCCAGCAGCTTAGGGTATTCGAACACCGGGGAGCTGTTTTTT | CASSLGYSNTGELFF
TRBJ2-1 | - | TRBD1 | TRBV5-8 | TGTGCCAGCAGCTTCGAGACAGGGTCATACAATGAGCAGTTCTTC | CASSFETGSYNEQFF
TRBJ2-1 | - | TRBD2 | TRBV11-2 | TGTGCCAGCAGCTTAGCTAGCGGGAGTCGTGATGAGCAGTTCTTC | CASSLASGSRDEQFF
TRBJ1-1 | - | TRBD1 | TRBV7-9 | TGTGCCAGCAGCCCAGGCCCAGGGGGCAAGAACACTGAAGCTTTCTTT | CASSPGPGGKNTEAFF
TRBJ1-2 | - | TRBD1 | TRBV9 | TGTGCCAGCAGCGTAGGAGGGACAGGGATTCACTATGGCTACACCTTC | CASSVGGTGIHYGYTF
TRBJ2-1 | - | TRBD1 | TRBV2 | TGTGCCAGCAGTGAAGATTTCCAGGGGGCACATAAAATTGAGCAGTTCTTC | CASSEDFQGAHKIEQFF
TRBJ2-5 | - | - | TRBV20-1 | TGCAGTGCTAGAGCACAAGAGACCCAGTACTTC | CSARAQETQYF
TRBJ1-5 | - | - | TRBV30 | TGTGCCTGGAGTGTACGAGGGATGAATCAGCCCCAGCATTTT | CAWSVRGMNQPQHF
TRBJ1-2 | once | TRBD1 | TRBV9 | TGTGCCAGCAGCCCAGGGACAGGGCTCTATGGCTACACCTTC | CASSPGTGLYGYTF
TRBJ1-2 | - | - | TRBV5-4 | TGTGCCAGCAGCTTGAGGGGGGGCAGGGGCTACACCTTC | CASSLRGGRGYTF
TRBJ2-1 | few | - | TRBV7-8 | TGTGCCAGCAGCTCCCTTACGAGGGCCTCGCCCTACAATGAGCAGTTCTTC | CASSSLTRASPYNEQFF
TRBJ2-5 | - | - | TRBV11-1 | TGTGCCAGCAGCGGTGGGGTTGGGGAGACCCAGTACTTC | CASSGGVGETQYF
TRBJ1-5 | - | - | TRBV6-6 | TGTGCCACCCAAAGGGGGTCCAATCAGCCCCAGCATTTT | CATQRGSNQPQHF
TRBJ1-4 | once | - | TRBV14 | TGTGCCAGCAGCCCGGCGCCAGGCCTGCTCGGAAAACTGTTTTTT | CASSPAPGLLGKLFF
TRBJ1-1 | - | - | TRBV9 | TGTGCCAGCAGCGCCGGACTGATGGGGAACACTGAAGCTTTCTTT | CASSAGLMGNTEAFF
TRBJ2-7 | - | TRBD2 | TRBV28 | TGTGCCAGCACCCCTTTCGCGGGAGGGATCGACGAGCAGTACTTC | CASTPFAGGIDEQYF
TRBJ1-5 | - | - | TRBV18 | TGTGCCAGCTCACCACCGGGCAGGGGCAATCAGCCCCAGCATTTT | CASSPPGRGNQPQHF
TRBJ1-5 | - | TRBD1 | TRBV28 | TGTGCCAGCAGTCCGCGGAGGACAGGGCCCAATCAGCCCCAGCATTTT | CASSPRRTGPNQPQHF
TRBJ2-6 | - | - | TRBV15 | TGTGCCACCAGCATTGGTCCTGGGGCCAACGTCCTGACTTTC | CATSIGPGANVLTF
TRBJ1-3 | - | - | TRBV9 | TGTGCCAGCAGCGTAGCCCGAACAGGGCATGAAAACACCATATATTTT | CASSVARTGHENTIYF
TRBJ1-1 | - | - | TRBV4-1 | TGCGCCAGCAGCCAAGAGGGAGGAGGATACGCTTTCTTT | CASSQEGGGYAFF
TRBJ1-4 | - | - | TRBV9 | TGTGCCAGCAGCCCCTGGACGGGATCTGCAACTAATGAAAAACTGTTTTTT | CASSPWTGSATNEKLFF
TRBJ2-1 | - | TRBD1 | TRBV7-9 | TGTGCCAGCACCTCAGGATCGACAGGGACCTACAATGAGCAGTTCTTC | CASTSGSTGTYNEQFF
TRBJ2-5 | - | - | TRBV4-1 | TGCGCCAGCAGTAAAGCCATCCAAGAGACCCAGTACTTC | CASSKAIQETQYF
TRBJ2-5 | - | - | TRBV29-1 | TGCAGCGTTGAAGGAGCTGAAGGACAACAAGAAGAGACCCAGTACTTC | CSVEGAEGQQEETQYF
TRBJ1-2 | - | - | TRBV9 | TGTGCCAGTCATGGAGGCTCCTATGGCTACACCTTC | CASHGGSYGYTF
TRBJ2-7 | few | TRBD2 | TRBV7-7 | TGTGCTAGCAGCTTAGCGGGGGGTCAATGCGCTTACGAGCAGTACTTC | CASSLAGGQCAYEQYF
TRBJ1-2 | - | - | TRBV16 | TGTGCCAGCAGCCCCCTACCGCGCTACACCTTC | CASSPLPRYTF
TRBJ2-3 | - | TRBD2 | TRBV4-2 | TGTGCCAGCAGCCAGGGCGGGACTAGCGGCACAGATACGCAGTATTTT | CASSQGGTSGTDTQYF
TRBJ1-2 | - | TRBD1 | TRBV10-2 | TGCGCCAGCAGTGAGGGACAGGGGGGTACCTATGGCTACACCTTC | CASSEGQGGTYGYTF
TRBJ2-3 | - | TRBD2 | TRBV19 | TGTGCCAGTAGTATAAGGCCTAGCGGGAGCAGCACAGATACGCAGTATTTT | CASSIRPSGSSTDTQYF
TRBJ1-6 | - | - | TRBV27 | TGTGCCAGCAGTTTAAGGGGGAGGAGCTCCTATAATTCACCCCTCCACTTT | CASSLRGRSSYNSPLHF
TRBJ1-3 | - | - | TRBV7-3 | TGTGCCAGTGGATCTGGAAACACCATATATTTT | CASGSGNTIYF
TRBJ1-1 | - | - | TRBV5-1 | TGCGCCAGCAGCTTGCAAGAGGGGATGAACACTGAAGCTTTCTTT | CASSLQEGMNTEAFF
TRBJ1-1 | - | - | TRBV6-5 | TGTGCCAGCACCATAATCGCCGGGAACACTGAAGCTTTCTTT | CASTIIAGNTEAFF
TRBJ1-5 | - | - | TRBV5-6 | TGTGCCAGCAGCTTGGGCGGATATAGCAATCAGCCCCAGCATTTT | CASSLGGYSNQPQHF
TRBJ2-1 | - | - | TRBV3-1/TRBV3-2 | TGTGCCAGCAGCCAAGAGGCCAGATTGAGTAGATACAATGAGCAGTTCTTC | CASSQEARLSRYNEQFF
TRBJ2-5 | - | - | TRBV27 | TGTGCCAGCAGTTTAATGGCGGGACAGGAGACCCAGTACTTC | CASSLMAGQETQYF
TRBJ1-3 | once | TRBD1 | TRBV4-1 | TGCGCCAGCAGCCAAGATGGGAACAGGGGGCAAGGAAACACCATATATTTT | CASSQDGNRGQGNTIYF
TRBJ1-3 | few | TRBD1 | TRBV10-3 | TGTGCCATCGGAGGACAGGGTATCTCTGGAAACACCATATATTTT | CAIGGQGISGNTIYF
TRBJ2-5 | - | - | TRBV5-4 | TGTGCCAGCAGGCCGGGTTACCAAGAGACCCAGTACTTC | CASRPGYQETQYF
TRBJ2-3 | - | TRBD2 | TRBV18 | TGTGCCAGCTCAGAAAGCGGGAGTGGCACAGATACGCAGTATTTT | CASSESGSGTDTQYF
TRBJ1-2 | - | - | TRBV6-5 | TGTGCCAGCAGTTACGCGGCAGGGAGTGGCTACACCTTC | CASSYAAGSGYTF
TRBJ2-1 | - | TRBD2 | TRBV11-1 | TGTGCCAGCCTAGCGGGAGGGTCCTACAATGAGCAGTTCTTC | CASLAGGSYNEQFF
TRBJ2-7 | - | TRBD2 | TRBV10-3 | TGTGCCAGCCGGACGACTAGCGGGAGTGTTTACGAGCAGTACTTC | CASRTTSGSVYEQYF